Presented here are 29 T cell receptor beta chains from one specimen sequenced in a study of CD8 T cells in Susac syndrome. Roughly 0.5 to 1 ug RNA was reverse transcribed with random hexamers. TCRdb itself ran the immunoSEQ multiplex PCR reads through MiXCR, one entry per CDR3 protein. The sample lists roughly 160,000 distinct CDR3 sequences; just under 95% were seen once. Material: CD4+ T cells from PBMCs. Every receptor here comes from a human donor in good health.

CDR3 in amino acids: CASSIRSYGYTF. The CDR3 nucleotides are TGTGCCAGTAGTATCCGAAGCTATGGCTACACCTTC. V usage is TRBV19 and J usage is TRBJ1-2; D not certain. Looked up from germline, CDR1 is LNHDA and CDR2 is SQIVND (reference sequence). Trimming pared 3 bases from V and 4 bases from J, leaving 6 bases between. This CDR3 contains 12 residues.

The chain recombines TRBV2 with TRBJ1-2, with 8 bases matching TRBD1. Trimming took 7 bases from V and 7 from J; bases not matched to a gene: 8. Germline assignment: CDR1 SNHLY and CDR2 FYNNEI. CDR3 length: 13 residues. The CDR3 DNA reads as TGTGCCAGCACGCTTCAGGGGGCGCTTGGCTACACCTTC. Its translation: CASTLQGALGYTF.

The genes are TRBV30 and TRBJ2-1; a possible D gene is TRBD1 (6 bases). The germline gives CDR1 GTSNPN, CDR2 SVGIG (reference sequence). The CDR3 loop spans 14 amino acids. The CDR3 reads CARAGTTSLNEQFF. In nucleotides, the CDR3 is TGTGCTCGCGCCGGGACAACTTCCCTTAATGAGCAGTTCTTC.

The chain has TRBV20-1 and TRBJ2-7; possibly TRBD1 or TRBD2 for D (6 bases each). The CDR3 has 13 residues. Per germline, CDR1 DFQATT and CDR2 SNEGSKA (reference sequence). The V and J ends lost 7 bases and 5 bases respectively, with 18 bases between them. The CDR3 DNA reads TGCAGTGGGCGACAGGCGGGGACCCACGAGCAGTACTTC. Its protein is CSGRQAGTHEQYF.

The gene calls are TRBV11-2 and TRBJ1-1, with D maybe TRBD1 (5 bases). Germline V gene sequence: CDR1 SGHAT, CDR2 FQNNGV. Trimming left V 5 bases short and J 0 bases short, with 16 bases between. This CDR3 is 16 amino acids long. In nucleotides, the CDR3 is TGTGCCAGCAGCCCTGGGGGGGGTAGGGTGAACACTGAAGCTTTCTTT. Its translation: CASSPGGGRVNTEAFF.

This sequence joins TRBV19 and TRBJ2-3; the D gene could be TRBD1 or TRBD2 (5 bases each). CDR1 is LNHDA and CDR2 is SQIVND in the germline V gene (reference sequence). V dropped 5 bases and J dropped 6 bases, with 12 bases sitting between them. The length of the CDR3 is 13 residues. The CDR3: CASSSPGRDTQYF. CDR3 DNA: TGTGCCAGTAGTTCCCCGGGACGGGATACGCAGTATTTT.

CDR3 sequence (DNA): TGTGCCAGCAGCCCATACGCGGACACTGAAGCTTTCTTT. Translating it yields CASSPYADTEAFF. This chain uses TRBV7-9 with TRBJ1-1; D ambiguous. The CDR3 totals 13 residues. Germline V gives CDR1 SEHNR, CDR2 FQNEAQ (reference sequence). V was trimmed by 5 bases and J by 3 bases, leaving 10 bases between them.

The V gene is TRBV29-1, the J gene TRBJ1-5; 7 positions match TRBD1. Germline trimming cut 5 bases from V and 6 bases from J; bases unmatched to any gene: 7. The germline CDR1 and CDR2 sequences are SQVTM and ANQGSEA. The CDR3 contains 13 residues. In DNA, the CDR3 is TGCAGCGTTTCGACAGGGTTTGGTCAGCCCCAGCATTTT. It translates to CSVSTGFGQPQHF. Based on the CDR3 plus reference TRBV29-1 and TRBJ1-5, the full variable domain is SAVISQKPSRDICQRGTSLTIQCQVDSQVTMMFWYRQQPGQSLTLIATANQGSEATYESGFVIDKFPISRPNLTFSTLTVSNMSPEDSSIYLCSVSTGFGQPQHFGDGTRLSIL.

This clonotype has a single count. V and J are TRBV24-1 and TRBJ2-3; 9 bases are shared with TRBD1. Per the germline V gene, CDR1 is KGHDR and CDR2 is SFDVKD. The length of the CDR3 is 15 residues. After removal of 4 bases from V and 4 bases from J, the junction contained 5 bases not matched to a gene. CDR3 loop: CATSDPGQGPDTQYF. In nucleotides, the CDR3 is TGTGCCACCAGTGACCCGGGACAGGGCCCAGATACGCAGTATTTT.

The chain combines TRBV20-1 with TRBJ2-1; 9 nucleotides agree with TRBD2. The J segment lost 7 bases and the V segment lost 0 bases, leaving 7 bases of the junction unmatched. Germline values: CDR1 DFQATT, CDR2 SNEGSKA (reference sequence). The CDR3 has 15 amino acids. The CDR3 nucleotides read TGCAGTGCTAGAGAGGCGGGGGGGCCTCGAAATGAGCAGTTCTTC. It is translated as CSAREAGGPRNEQFF.

The chain carries TRBV25-1 and TRBJ2-7; D is perhaps TRBD1 (5 bases). The length of the CDR3 is 13 residues. Germline CDR1 MGHDK, CDR2 SYGVNS. The germline V and J ends were trimmed by 6 bases and 2 bases, with 11 bases remaining between them. CDR3 loop: CASRASTAYEQYF. The CDR3 region has the DNA TGTGCCAGCAGAGCTTCGACAGCCTACGAGCAGTACTTC.

V is TRBV2 and J is TRBJ2-2; D is perhaps TRBD2 (7 bases). The CDR3 has 14 residues. CDR1 and CDR2 from the germline V gene are SNHLY and FYNNEI. With 7 bases removed from V and 3 bases from J, the gap between germline ends came to 12 bases. The CDR3 sequence is CASKGGEYTGELFF. As DNA, the CDR3 is TGTGCCAGCAAAGGGGGGGAGTACACCGGGGAGCTGTTTTTT. Full variable domain (rest looked up from reference TRBV2 and TRBJ2-2): EPEVTQTPSHQVTQMGQEVILRCVPISNHLYFYWYRQILGQKVEFLVSFYNNEISEKSEIFDDQFSVERPDGSNFTLKIRSTKLEDSAMYFCASKGGEYTGELFFGEGSRLTVL.

The CDR3 DNA is TGTGCCACCAGCAGAGATTTCCCAGGACGTGGCACCGGGGAGCTGTTTTTT. Amino acids: CATSRDFPGRGTGELFF. The chain recombines TRBV15 with TRBJ2-2; D is uncertain. The length of the CDR3 is 17 residues. Germline CDR1 and CDR2: LNHNV and YYDKDF (reference sequence). The V and J ends lost 0 bases and 4 bases respectively, with 15 bases between them.

The CDR3: CASRVGGGSYNEQFF. The CDR3 nucleotides are TGCGCCAGCCGAGTGGGCGGGGGATCCTACAATGAGCAGTTCTTC. The chain uses TRBV5-1 and TRBJ2-1, with TRBD2 matching over 7 bases. The CDR3 runs to 15 residues. The V gene's germline CDR1 is SGHRS and CDR2 YFSETQ. With V trimmed by 7 bases and J by 1 base, 8 bases remained unmatched.

The chain employs TRBV4-3 and TRBJ2-3; weak D call: TRBD1 (5 bases). CDR1 LGHNA and CDR2 YSLEER come from the germline V gene. V lost 4 bases to trimming and J lost 1 base, with 9 bases between them. CDR3 length: 14 residues. The CDR3 sequence: CASSREQGTDTQYF. The CDR3 nucleotides read TGCGCCAGCAGCCGGGAACAGGGCACAGATACGCAGTATTTT.

This clonotype showed up just once. This chain links TRBV30 with TRBJ1-5, with 9 positions matching TRBD1. With V trimmed by 6 bases and J by 2 bases, 5 bases remained unmatched. The CDR3 totals 14 residues. From germline, CDR1 is GTSNPN and CDR2 SVGIG (reference sequence). CDR3: CACSRTGGNQPQHF. DNA for the CDR3: TGTGCCTGCTCGAGGACAGGGGGCAATCAGCCCCAGCATTTT. Full variable domain (remainder filled in from reference TRBV30 and TRBJ1-5): SQTIHQWPATLVQPVGSPLSLECTVEGTSNPNLYWYRQAAGRGLQLLFYSVGIGQISSEVPQNLSASRPQDRQFILSSKKLLLSDSGFYLCACSRTGGNQPQHFGDGTRLSIL.

The chain joins TRBV20-1 to TRBJ2-3; D unclear. This CDR3 contains 12 residues. The V end lost 5 bases, the J end lost 4 bases, and 10 bases lay between the germline ends. Germline-derived CDR1 and CDR2 are DFQATT and SNEGSKA (reference sequence). The CDR3 DNA follows: TGCAGTGCTCTGGGTACAGCAGATACGCAGTATTTT. Protein product: CSALGTADTQYF.

The chain recombines TRBV20-1 with TRBJ2-5; 8 nucleotides agree with TRBD2. J gave up 3 bases and V 3 bases, and 9 bases lay outside the gene matches. The CDR3 contains 15 residues. From germline, CDR1 is DFQATT and CDR2 SNEGSKA (reference sequence). The CDR3 sequence is CSASAFGREEETQYF. In DNA, the CDR3 is TGCAGTGCTAGTGCCTTCGGGAGGGAAGAAGAGACCCAGTACTTC.

This clonotype appeared once. The chain is built from TRBV7-8 and TRBJ2-5; possibly TRBD1 for D (6 bases). Germline V CDR1 and CDR2: SGHVS, FQNEAQ. The CDR3 has 16 amino acids. Trimming stripped 7 bases from V and 2 bases from J, with 20 bases between. The CDR3 DNA follows: TGTGCCAGCACCCCTCATCGGGGCAGGGGACAAGAGACCCAGTACTTC. Protein product: CASTPHRGRGQETQYF.

This clonotype was counted a single time. This chain's CDR3 is CASSYNPADTQYF. CDR3 nucleotides: TGTGCCAGCTCATATAACCCGGCAGATACGCAGTATTTT. V is TRBV18 and J is TRBJ2-3; D uncertain. Germline V CDR1 and CDR2: KGHSH, LQKENI. Trimming took 5 bases from V and 4 from J, leaving 10 bases between them. The CDR3 length is 13 residues.

The chain combines TRBV20-1 with TRBJ2-5; D uncertain. V lost 3 bases and J 3 bases, leaving 8 bases between the germline ends. The CDR3 runs to 12 residues. Germline V gives CDR1 DFQATT, CDR2 SNEGSKA (reference sequence). The CDR3 loop reads CSASSEKETQYF. The DNA for the CDR3 is TGCAGTGCTAGTTCTGAGAAAGAGACCCAGTACTTC.

This chain joins TRBV2 and TRBJ2-7; 8 nucleotides align to TRBD2. This CDR3 region has 14 residues. Trimming cost V 7 bases and J 3 bases; bases outside gene matches: 8. Looked up from germline, CDR1 is SNHLY and CDR2 is FYNNEI. The CDR3: CASNIAGLVYEQYF. In DNA form, the CDR3 reads TGTGCCAGCAATATAGCGGGGCTCGTCTACGAGCAGTACTTC.

The chain couples TRBV6-1 to TRBJ2-7, with D perhaps assigned TRBD1 or TRBD2 (5 bases each). CDR3 length equals 12 residues. Germline CDR1 is MNHNS and CDR2 is SASEGT. V was trimmed by 8 bases and J by 4 bases, leaving 12 bases between them. The CDR3 DNA follows: TGTGCCAGCTCCACCGGGGCGTACGAGCAGTACTTC. Translating gives CASSTGAYEQYF.

The chain uses TRBV4-1 and TRBJ2-2, with D possibly being TRBD1 (5 bases). Germline V gives CDR1 MGHRA, CDR2 YSYEKL. This CDR3 comprises 15 residues. Between the trimmed V and J ends, which lost 4 bases and 2 bases, there was a span of 11 bases. The CDR3 nucleotides are TGCGCCAGCAGCCTTCGACAGCGTAACACCGGGGAGCTGTTTTTT. Encoded protein: CASSLRQRNTGELFF.

The V and J genes are TRBV21-1 and TRBJ2-7; the table assigns TRBD2, which was not confirmed against the DNA. TRBV21-1 is recorded as a pseudogene. The CDR3 sequence is 12 residues long. CDR3 nucleotide sequence: TGTGCCAGCAGCATGGGAGGAGCCGAGCAGTACTTC. Its translation is CASSMGGAEQYF.

This chain's CDR3 is CSARAEVDTQYF. CDR3 DNA: TGCAGTGCTAGAGCCGAGGTTGATACGCAGTATTTT. The J gene is TRBJ2-3, the V gene TRBV20-1, with D unresolved. Germline CDR1 is DFQATT and CDR2 is SNEGSKA (reference sequence). V was trimmed by 1 base and J by 6 bases, leaving 8 bases between them. The CDR3 is 12 residues long.

V and J are TRBV5-1 and TRBJ2-1; D is tentatively TRBD1 or TRBD2 (5 bases each). Germline lookup yields CDR1 SGHRS and CDR2 YFSETQ. Trimming removed 5 bases from V and 4 bases from J, with 16 bases in between. This CDR3 spans 15 amino acids. The CDR3 DNA reads TGCGCCAGCAGACTTACCGGGACCCGTTACAATGAGCAGTTCTTC. It is translated as CASRLTGTRYNEQFF. Full variable domain (rest looked up from reference TRBV5-1 and TRBJ2-1): KAGVTQTPRYLIKTRGQQVTLSCSPISGHRSVSWYQQTPGQGLQFLFEYFSETQRNKGNFPGRFSGRQFSNSRSEMNVSTLELGDSALYLCASRLTGTRYNEQFFGPGTRLTVL.

The CDR3 protein is CSVDIGTDTQYF. The CDR3 DNA reads as TGCAGCGTTGATATCGGCACAGATACGCAGTATTTT. The chain has TRBV29-1 and TRBJ2-3, with unresolved D. CDR1 is SQVTM and CDR2 is ANQGSEA in the germline V gene. With 3 bases removed from V and 1 base from J, the gap between germline ends came to 5 bases. This CDR3 is 12 amino acids long.

This clonotype was found once. The J gene is TRBJ2-2, the V gene TRBV9, with D hard to call. This CDR3 spans 14 amino acids. V lost 1 base to trimming and J lost 4 bases, with 8 bases between them. Germline loops: CDR1 SGDLS, CDR2 YYNGEE. Here the CDR3 DNA reads TGTGCCAGCAGCGTATCGGATCTCACCGGGGAGCTGTTTTTT. This encodes CASSVSDLTGELFF.